This passage covers 27 T cell receptor beta chains from one sample sequenced in a study. TCRdb fed the RT-PCR reads into MiXCR, producing one record per CDR3 protein. Of about 680,000 distinct CDR3 sequences listed, approximately 15% are singletons. Sequenced input: memory CD4+ T cells from blood. These receptors all come from a female donor in good health, serving as a healthy control.

This clonotype came up a few times. The chain links TRBV11-2 to TRBJ2-2; D is uncertain. The germline V and J ends were trimmed by 2 bases and 4 bases, with 8 bases remaining between them. This CDR3 comprises 14 residues. Germline lookup yields CDR1 SGHAT and CDR2 FQNNGV. This CDR3 reads CASSLLLSTGELFF. CDR3 bases: TGTGCCAGCAGCTTATTACTGTCCACCGGGGAGCTGTTTTTT.

The chain has TRBV12-5 and TRBJ2-2; the match to TRBD1 covers 10 bases. Germline V gives CDR1 LGHNT, CDR2 FRNRAP. Unmatched junction bases numbered 11, after V lost 5 bases and J lost 2 bases. This CDR3 is 18 amino acids long. The CDR3 nucleotides read TGTGCTAGTGGTCGGGGACAGGGGTCGTGGGGTAACACCGGGGAGCTGTTTTTT. This translates into CASGRGQGSWGNTGELFF.

The sample holds many counts of this clonotype. For the CDR3, the DNA is TGTGCCAGTAGCCTGGGCGGGGGGCGAAGATTCGATGAGCAGTTCTTC. Translating gives CASSLGGGRRFDEQFF. The V gene is TRBV19, the J gene TRBJ2-1, with 8 bases identical to TRBD2. The CDR3 is made up of 16 amino acids. From germline, CDR1 is LNHDA and CDR2 SQIVND (reference sequence). The V segment lost 6 bases and the J segment 8 bases; nucleotides outside the gene matches: 15.

This clonotype was seen a handful of times. The chain carries TRBV15 and TRBJ2-3, with a possible D match to TRBD2 (5 bases). V lost 1 base and J 0 bases, leaving 5 bases between the germline ends. Germline lookup yields CDR1 LNHNV and CDR2 YYDKDF (reference sequence). The CDR3 loop spans 14 amino acids. CDR3 sequence (DNA): TGTGCCACCAGCAGAGGAGGGAGCACAGATACGCAGTATTTT. Its protein is CATSRGGSTDTQYF.

This clonotype came up a few times. V and J are TRBV7-2 and TRBJ2-1; TRBD1 matches 10 bases. The CDR3 spans 15 residues. The junction had 6 bases not matched to a gene; V was cut back by 5 bases and J by 5 bases. The V gene's germline CDR1 is SGHTA and CDR2 FQGNSA. The CDR3 DNA reads TGTGCCAGCAGCGCCGGACAGGGGGTGCACAATGAGCAGTTCTTC. Its translation is CASSAGQGVHNEQFF.

This clonotype was picked up many times. The CDR3 DNA reads TGTGCCATCAGTGAGACAGGCCCGGGGACCCAGTACTTC. Translation: CAISETGPGTQYF. The V call is TRBV10-3, the J call TRBJ2-5; D possibly corresponds to TRBD1 (5 bases). Per germline, CDR1 ENHRY and CDR2 SYGVKD. The germline V and J ends were trimmed by 2 bases and 7 bases, with 11 bases remaining between them. The CDR3 sequence is 13 residues long.

This clonotype was seen a few times. This rearrangement joins TRBV30 to TRBJ1-6, with TRBD1 matching over 7 bases. Germline V gene sequence: CDR1 GTSNPN, CDR2 SVGIG (reference sequence). The CDR3 is 13 amino acids. V shed 8 bases, J shed 7 bases, and the junction held 8 bases outside the gene matches. In nucleotides, the CDR3 is TGTGCCAGACGGGACAGTAGGAATTCACCCCTCCACTTT. Its translation is CARRDSRNSPLHF. Using reference TRBV30 and TRBJ1-6 for the parts outside the CDR3, the full variable domain is SQTIHQWPATLVQPVGSPLSLECTVEGTSNPNLYWYRQAAGRGLQLLFYSVGIGQISSEVPQNLSASRPQDRQFILSSKKLLLSDSGFYLCARRDSRNSPLHFGNGTRLTVT.

J is TRBJ1-1 and V is TRBV28, with 11 bases that match TRBD1. V was clipped by 5 bases and J by 10 bases; unmatched bases: 3. CDR3 size: 12 residues. Germline lookup yields CDR1 MDHEN and CDR2 SYDVKM. The CDR3 nucleotides are TGTGCCAGCAGTCGGGACAGGGGGGCAGCTTTCTTT. As protein: CASSRDRGAAFF.

The genes are TRBV2 and TRBJ2-5; no clear D gene. The V end lost 6 bases, the J end lost 2 bases, and 10 bases lay between the germline ends. This CDR3 has 13 residues. CDR1 and CDR2 from the germline V gene are SNHLY and FYNNEI. The CDR3 sequence is CASSTQPQETQYF. CDR3 coding DNA: TGTGCCAGCAGCACACAGCCTCAAGAGACCCAGTACTTC.

Ten or more counts support this clonotype. This chain links TRBV6-5 with TRBJ2-1; tentatively, D is TRBD2 (6 bases). Germline CDR1 MNHEY, CDR2 SVGAGI. The CDR3 length is 15 residues. V lost 4 bases and J lost 0, with 10 bases in between. CDR3 in amino acids: CASSFGGPSYNEQFF. In DNA form, the CDR3 reads TGTGCCAGCAGTTTCGGAGGGCCCTCCTACAATGAGCAGTTCTTC.

This clonotype was counted a few times. V gene TRBV20-1 combines with J gene TRBJ2-2; TRBD2 aligns across 8 bases. The germline V gene has CDR1 DFQATT and CDR2 SNEGSKA (reference sequence). V shed 4 bases, J shed 6 bases, and the junction held 10 bases outside the gene matches. CDR3 length: 15 amino acids. CDR3 amino acids: CSAKRPGGQAGELFF. DNA of the CDR3: TGCAGTGCTAAGCGGCCGGGGGGGCAAGCCGGGGAGCTGTTTTTT.

This chain joins TRBV5-1 and TRBJ2-4, with D possibly matching TRBD1 (6 bases). The CDR3 spans 14 residues. V lost 0 bases and J 7 bases, leaving 11 bases between the germline ends. Per the germline V gene, CDR1 is SGHRS and CDR2 is YFSETQ. CDR3 residues: CASSLAGGGNIQYF. The CDR3 nucleotides are TGCGCCAGCAGCTTGGCTGGGGGCGGGAACATTCAGTACTTC.

The chain links TRBV15 to TRBJ1-4; D is unresolved. V was trimmed by 0 bases and J by 3 bases, leaving 2 bases between them. The length of the CDR3 is 13 residues. The V gene's germline CDR1 is LNHNV and CDR2 YYDKDF (reference sequence). The CDR3 nucleotides read TGTGCCACCAGCAGAGATGCTAATGAAAAACTGTTTTTT. It encodes CATSRDANEKLFF.

This clonotype came up a few times. This chain joins TRBV11-1 and TRBJ2-3, with 8 nucleotides matching TRBD1. In germline, CDR1 is SGHAT, CDR2 FQDESV (reference sequence). V was clipped by 4 bases and J by 4 bases; unmatched bases: 7. This CDR3 has 15 amino acids. CDR3 protein: CASSSRDRTPDTQYF. CDR3 nucleotide sequence: TGTGCCAGCAGCTCTCGGGACAGGACTCCAGATACGCAGTATTTT.

V is TRBV20-1 and J is TRBJ2-3; TRBD2 matches at 8 bases. CDR3 size: 11 residues. Germline CDR1 DFQATT, CDR2 SNEGSKA (reference sequence). The ends lost 7 bases at V and 13 bases at J; junction bases unmatched: 10. The CDR3 DNA reads as TGCAGTGTCCTTGGCGGGGGGCCCAAGTATTTT. Translating it yields CSVLGGGPKYF.

This chain links TRBV12-3 or TRBV12-4 with TRBJ1-6; D remains unclear. This CDR3 has 15 amino acids. Trimming took 1 base from V and 6 from J, leaving 10 bases between them. CDR3 amino acids: CASSLGLAANSPLHF. The DNA for the CDR3 is TGTGCCAGCAGTTTAGGCTTGGCAGCTAATTCACCCCTCCACTTT.

This clonotype was seen a few times. The chain links TRBV6-1 to TRBJ2-1; 13 bases are shared with TRBD2. Trimming cost V 5 bases and J 2 bases; bases outside gene matches: 12. There are 19 residues in the CDR3. Germline V gene lookup returns CDR1 MNHNS and CDR2 SASEGT. In DNA form, the CDR3 reads TGTGCCAGCAGTAGGGCAGGTGGACTAGCGGGAGAAACCTACAATGAGCAGTTCTTC. As protein: CASSRAGGLAGETYNEQFF.

V usage is TRBV12-3 or TRBV12-4 and J usage is TRBJ2-2; 7 bases are a match to TRBD2. CDR3 length: 17 residues. With 3 bases clipped from V and 3 bases from J, the junction kept 10 bases outside the gene matches. CDR3: CASSFLEGGWDTGELFF. The CDR3, as DNA: TGTGCCAGCAGTTTTTTGGAGGGAGGGTGGGACACCGGGGAGCTGTTTTTT.

This chain connects TRBV20-1 to TRBJ1-4; D not resolved. V lost 6 bases, J lost 2 bases, and 19 bases lay in between. Germline V gene sequence: CDR1 DFQATT, CDR2 SNEGSKA (reference sequence). The CDR3 spans 16 residues. The DNA of the CDR3 is TGCAGTGCCTTCTACGGCCTTTCCCACACTAATGAAAAACTGTTTTTT. This gives the protein CSAFYGLSHTNEKLFF.

Ten or more counts support this clonotype. The genes are TRBV7-2 and TRBJ2-3; D is possibly TRBD1 or TRBD2 (5 bases each). V lost 5 bases and J lost 2, with 35 bases in between. The germline V gene has CDR1 SGHTA and CDR2 FQGNSA. The CDR3 is made up of 22 amino acids. The CDR3 reads CASSHRPPFLRGTTFSTDTQYF. DNA of the CDR3: TGTGCCAGCAGCCATAGGCCCCCCTTCCTTCGGGGCACAACCTTTTCCACAGATACGCAGTATTTT.

This clonotype appeared many times. This chain joins TRBV13 and TRBJ1-3; 8 bases match TRBD1. Germline V gives CDR1 PRHDT, CDR2 FYEKMQ (reference sequence). The CDR3 is 15 residues long. With V trimmed by 2 bases and J by 1 base, 1 base remained unmatched. In DNA form, the CDR3 reads TGTGCCAGCAGCTTACAGGGGGCGTCTGGAAACACCATATATTTT. It translates to CASSLQGASGNTIYF.

This clonotype appeared many times. The chain links TRBV4-3 to TRBJ1-2; D call uncertain. V lost 0 bases and J 8 bases, leaving 16 bases between the germline ends. The CDR3 contains 15 residues. Germline assignment: CDR1 LGHNA and CDR2 YSLEER. Here the CDR3 DNA reads TGCGCCAGCAGCCAAGATCGATACCCGGTCGGCGGCTACACCTTC. As protein: CASSQDRYPVGGYTF.

This clonotype has at least ten counts. The chain links TRBV4-2 to TRBJ1-4, with TRBD1 identical over 7 bases. After removal of 2 bases from V and 7 bases from J, the junction contained 7 bases not matched to a gene. The CDR3 has 15 amino acids. Germline V gives CDR1 LGHNA, CDR2 YNFKEQ. CDR3 sequence: CASSQTAGGGEKLFF. DNA for the CDR3: TGTGCCAGCAGCCAAACCGCAGGGGGAGGTGAAAAACTGTTTTTT.

The chain employs TRBV6-2 or TRBV6-3 and TRBJ1-4; 8 nucleotides align to TRBD1. The CDR3 has 13 residues. Germline CDR1 reads MNHEY; CDR2 reads SVGEGT. V shed 6 bases and J 8 bases; nucleotides not matched to a gene: 5. In DNA, the CDR3 is TGTGCCAGCAGAACCTGGGACAGGGAAAAACTGTTTTTT. It specifies CASRTWDREKLFF.

The chain links TRBV21-1 to TRBJ1-2. TRBV21-1 is a documented pseudogene. CDR3 length: 15 amino acids. The CDR3 is CASTLGGARGYGYTF. Here the CDR3 DNA reads TGTGCCAGCACACTCGGGGGGGCCCGGGGCTATGGCTACACCTTC.

Only a few counts were recorded for this clonotype. V gene TRBV4-2 combines with J gene TRBJ2-1; TRBD2 matches 9 bases. CDR3 length equals 18 residues. The germline CDR1 and CDR2 sequences are LGHNA and YNFKEQ. J was trimmed by 7 bases and V by 1 base; bases with no gene match: 14. The CDR3: CASSQASVAGGPVNEQFF. For the CDR3, the DNA is TGTGCCAGCAGCCAAGCCTCCGTCGCGGGAGGGCCTGTTAATGAGCAGTTCTTC.

The rearrangement links TRBV5-1 to TRBJ2-2; 7 positions match TRBD1. The CDR3 loop spans 15 amino acids. The germline V gene encodes CDR1 SGHRS and CDR2 YFSETQ. Trimming removed 6 bases from V and 2 bases from J; junction bases left unmatched: 7. CDR3 protein: CASNTGTVNTGELFF. The CDR3 DNA follows: TGCGCCAGCAATACCGGGACAGTAAACACCGGGGAGCTGTTTTTT.